The 8 T cell receptor beta chains given below trace back to one sample, sequenced in a study of cytomegalovirus exposure and HLA in healthy donors. This PCR relied on a set of 60 Vbeta primers and 13 Jbeta primers. The table came from immunoSEQ multiplex PCR; TCRdb's copy has only in-frame clones and leaves some out. The sample contains around 160,000 clones, 60% to 80% of which appear only once. Sequenced input: PBMCs. These receptors all come from a male donor in good health and CMV-seronegative.

The genes are TRBV28 and TRBJ1-3; TRBD1 is a possible D gene (6 bases). Germline CDR1 reads MDHEN; CDR2 reads SYDVKM. V shed 5 bases and J shed 2 bases, with 10 bases lying between them. The CDR3 has 14 amino acids. The CDR3 sequence: CASSLRTAGNTIYF. The CDR3 region has the DNA TGTGCCAGCAGTCTACGGACAGCTGGAAACACCATATATTTT.

The chain joins TRBV5-1 to TRBJ2-7, with 9 bases matching TRBD2. CDR1 SGHRS and CDR2 YFSETQ come from the germline V gene. The CDR3 contains 17 residues. V shed 0 bases and J 0 bases; nucleotides not matched to a gene: 7. The CDR3 coding sequence is TGCGCCAGCAGCTTGGTACGTAGCGGGGGTAGCTCCTACGAGCAGTACTTC. Translation gives CASSLVRSGGSSYEQYF.

This clone turned up a few times. The rearrangement uses TRBV7-9 and TRBJ2-2, with 9 nucleotides matching TRBD2. Germline CDR1 SEHNR, CDR2 FQNEAQ (reference sequence). The V and J ends lost 5 bases and 0 bases, in that order; junction bases with no gene match: 4. The CDR3 covers 16 residues. CDR3 region: CASSKSGGPNTGELFF. CDR3 DNA sequence: TGTGCCAGCAGCAAGAGCGGGGGGCCGAACACCGGGGAGCTGTTTTTT.

This sequence joins TRBV5-6 and TRBJ2-1; TRBD1 matches at 8 bases. CDR3 size: 15 residues. Unmatched junction bases numbered 8, after V lost 5 bases and J lost 4 bases. Per the germline V gene, CDR1 is SGHDT and CDR2 is YYEEEE. CDR3 in amino acids: CASRKGQGLYNEQFF. The CDR3 DNA is TGTGCCAGCAGGAAAGGACAGGGCTTATACAATGAGCAGTTCTTC.

The CDR3 DNA sequence: TGCGCCAGCAGCCCAGGGGCCTTGAACACCGGGGAGCTGTTTTTT. Protein: CASSPGALNTGELFF. The chain uses TRBV4-3 and TRBJ2-2, with a tentative D call TRBD1 (6 bases). The CDR3 consists of 15 residues. Trimming took 4 bases from V and 1 from J, leaving 10 bases between them. The V gene's germline CDR1 is LGHNA and CDR2 YSLEER.

CDR3 sequence reads: CASSVFDRASAYGYTF. The CDR3 nucleotides read TGTGCCAGCAGCGTATTCGACAGGGCCTCTGCCTATGGCTACACCTTC. This rearrangement joins TRBV9 to TRBJ1-2; TRBD1 agrees at 7 bases. The junction had 10 bases not matched to a gene; V was cut back by 1 base and J by 4 bases. Germline CDR1 reads SGDLS; CDR2 reads YYNGEE. This CDR3 spans 16 amino acids.

The V call is TRBV5-6, the J call TRBJ1-1, with D maybe TRBD1 (5 bases). The CDR3 spans 15 residues. Trimming took 4 bases from V and 1 from J, leaving 14 bases between them. Per the germline V gene, CDR1 is SGHDT and CDR2 is YYEEEE. The CDR3 DNA reads as TGTGCCAGCAGCCCAATGGCAAGGGGGAACACTGAAGCTTTCTTT. This sequence encodes CASSPMARGNTEAFF.

This rearrangement joins TRBV6-5 to TRBJ2-1; 7 nucleotides match TRBD2. Trimming cost V 5 bases and J 6 bases; bases outside gene matches: 10. This CDR3 region has 15 residues. The germline V gene has CDR1 MNHEY and CDR2 SVGAGI. The CDR3 sequence is CASSPQWEGTNEQFF. The CDR3 nucleotides are TGTGCCAGCAGTCCCCAGTGGGAGGGGACCAATGAGCAGTTCTTC.